This TCR beta chain was identified in a study of T cell changes during pregnancy in multiple sclerosis (dated by TCRdb to the late 2010s). For context, the study as a whole: Changes in the T cell repertoire over the course of pregnancy were examined in this study in women with multiple sclerosis.

Library prep was done by the immunoSEQ multiplex PCR assay. This immuneACCESS table, as held by TCRdb, lists in-frame sequences with V and J called but not all clones. Of the missing ones, under half trace to an unresolved V gene in checked studies; the others have no known cause. Here the sample has roughly 80,000 clones; roughly nine tenths occur a single time. The ten most abundant clones make up roughly 2.5% of the sample. The germline V gene (reference sequence) specifies LNHDA as CDR1 and SQIVND as CDR2. The CDR3 sequence holds 16 residues, the cysteine and phenylalanine included. Of the read, only the CDR3 DNA is kept; its 48 bases are in frame from base 1. The junction shows trimming of 1 base on V and 7 bases on J, and the gene matches do not reach 6 bases of it. In its sample, this clone was seen once. Its antigen is currently not known. Qualities for individual bases were not recorded, and no much larger clone is one base off.

Recombination joined TRBV19 with TRBJ2-1, and 11 junctional nucleotides match TRBD2. The receptor's source is a female donor with multiple sclerosis, enrolled in a pregnancy study. Sequences were derived from peripheral blood, sampled before pregnancy. The sequenced DNA is TGTGCCAGTAGTATAGTAACTAGCGGGAGACGGAATGAGCAGTTCTTC. This translates into CASSIVTSGRRNEQFF.